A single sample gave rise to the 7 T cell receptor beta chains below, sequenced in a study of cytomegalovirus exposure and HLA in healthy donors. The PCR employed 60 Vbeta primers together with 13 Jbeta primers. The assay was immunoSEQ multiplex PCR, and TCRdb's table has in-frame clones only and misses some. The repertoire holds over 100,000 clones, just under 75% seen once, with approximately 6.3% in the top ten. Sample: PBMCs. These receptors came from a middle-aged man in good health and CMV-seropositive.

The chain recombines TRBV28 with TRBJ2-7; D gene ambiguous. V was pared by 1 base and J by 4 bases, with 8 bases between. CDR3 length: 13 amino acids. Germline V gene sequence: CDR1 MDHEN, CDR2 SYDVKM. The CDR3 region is CASSLSSFYEQYF. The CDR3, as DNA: TGTGCCAGCAGTTTATCTTCCTTTTACGAGCAGTACTTC.

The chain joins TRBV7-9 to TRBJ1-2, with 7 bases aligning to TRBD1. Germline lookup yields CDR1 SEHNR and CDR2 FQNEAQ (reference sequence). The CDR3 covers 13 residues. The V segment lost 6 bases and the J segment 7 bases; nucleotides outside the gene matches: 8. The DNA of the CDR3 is TGTGCCAGCAGTACCGGGACAGCTTTTGGCTACACCTTC. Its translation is CASSTGTAFGYTF.

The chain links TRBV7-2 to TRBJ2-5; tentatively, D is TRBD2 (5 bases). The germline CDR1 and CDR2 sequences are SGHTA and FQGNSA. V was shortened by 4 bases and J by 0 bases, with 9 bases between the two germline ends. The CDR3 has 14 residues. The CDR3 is CASSSGLYQETQYF. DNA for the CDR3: TGTGCCAGCAGCTCTGGACTGTACCAAGAGACCCAGTACTTC. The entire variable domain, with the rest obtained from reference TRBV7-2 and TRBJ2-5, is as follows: GAGVSQSPSNKVTEKGKDVELRCDPISGHTALYWYRQSLGQGLEFLIYFQGNSAPDKSGLPSDRFSAERTGGSVSTLTIQRTQQEDSAVYLCASSSGLYQETQYFGPGTRLLVL.

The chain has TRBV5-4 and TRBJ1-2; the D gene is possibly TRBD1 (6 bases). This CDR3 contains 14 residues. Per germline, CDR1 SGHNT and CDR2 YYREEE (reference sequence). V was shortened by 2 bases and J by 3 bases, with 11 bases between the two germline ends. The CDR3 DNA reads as TGTGCCAGCAGCTTAGGAACAGGGTACTATGGCTACACCTTC. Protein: CASSLGTGYYGYTF.

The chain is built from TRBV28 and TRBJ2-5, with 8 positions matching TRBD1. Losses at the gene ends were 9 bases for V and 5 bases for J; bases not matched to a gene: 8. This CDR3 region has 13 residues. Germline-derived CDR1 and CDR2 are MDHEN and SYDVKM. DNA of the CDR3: TGTGCCAGTTCGGACAGGGCTTCCGAGACCCAGTACTTC. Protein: CASSDRASETQYF.

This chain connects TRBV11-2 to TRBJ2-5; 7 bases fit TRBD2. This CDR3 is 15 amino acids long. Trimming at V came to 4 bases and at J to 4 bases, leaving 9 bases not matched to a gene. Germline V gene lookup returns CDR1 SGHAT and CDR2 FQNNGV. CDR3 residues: CASSSSGGRLETQYF. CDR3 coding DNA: TGTGCCAGCAGCTCGTCCGGGGGGAGGTTAGAGACCCAGTACTTC.

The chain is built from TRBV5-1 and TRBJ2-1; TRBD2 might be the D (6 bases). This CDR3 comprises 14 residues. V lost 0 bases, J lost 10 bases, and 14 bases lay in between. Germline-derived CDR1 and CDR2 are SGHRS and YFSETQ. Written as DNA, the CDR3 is TGCGCCAGCAGCTTGGGGTGGGACTCACTGGAGCAGTTCTTC. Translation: CASSLGWDSLEQFF.